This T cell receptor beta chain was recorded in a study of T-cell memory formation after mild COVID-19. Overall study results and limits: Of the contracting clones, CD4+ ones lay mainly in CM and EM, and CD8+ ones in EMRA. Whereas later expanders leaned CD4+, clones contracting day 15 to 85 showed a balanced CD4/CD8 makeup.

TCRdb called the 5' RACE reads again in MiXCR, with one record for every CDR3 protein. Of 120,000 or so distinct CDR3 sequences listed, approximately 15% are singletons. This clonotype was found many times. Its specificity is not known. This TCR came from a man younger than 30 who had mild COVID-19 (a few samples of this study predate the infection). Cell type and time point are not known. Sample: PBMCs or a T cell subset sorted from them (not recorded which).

The CDR3 spells CASSFAAGGSYSTDTQYF. The CDR3 bases are TGTGCCAGCAGCTTTGCGGCAGGGGGCAGTTATAGCACAGATACGCAGTATTTT. This chain uses TRBV5-5 with TRBJ2-3; TRBD1 matches at 8 bases. The CDR3 totals 18 residues. Germline V gives CDR1 SGHKS, CDR2 YYEKEE (reference sequence). The junction had 11 bases not matched to a gene; V was cut back by 2 bases and J by 0 bases.